This T cell receptor (beta chain) is drawn from a study of blood T cell repertoires in COVID-19. Study context: Italy, Spain and the United States were the sources of the convalescent and acute COVID-19 samples. The analysed material was cDNA or gDNA that came from T cells, B-cell-depleted T cells, or PBMCs.

Original analysis: Reference gene primer amplification in the assay estimated nucleated cell counts. Sequenced by immunoSEQ multiplex PCR; TCRdb stores in-frame clones only, minus some. From that table come the V and J calls and clone size; the DNA was used to work out D and trimming. The data show tens of thousands of clones, about 82% seen once. The CDR3 extends over 14 amino acids. V gave up 2 bases and J gave up 4 bases, with 11 bases separating them. CDR1 and CDR2 (germline): SNHLY, FYNNEI. This TCR was sampled from an elderly man with active COVID-19. This sequence joins TRBV2 and TRBJ1-2; D remains ambiguous. The source material was peripheral blood. The CDR3: CASSETPAGYGYTF. CDR3 coding DNA: TGTGCCAGCAGTGAAACCCCAGCGGGCTATGGCTACACCTTC.